This TCR beta chain was obtained from a study of neurological immune-mediated disorders. TCRdb reprocessed the 5' RACE reads with MiXCR, giving one entry per CDR3 protein. The sample lists approximately 50,000 distinct CDR3 sequences, more than 3.5% seen once, with 6% to 7% in the top ten. Study-wide findings and caveats: Falling below healthy controls, multiple sclerosis showed the least TCR clonal expansion, while HTLV-1-associated myelopathy showed the most.

This clonotype was found many times. Its target is not known. This CDR3 is 12 amino acids long. The V end lost 4 bases, the J end lost 13 bases, and 15 bases lay between the germline ends. Per germline, CDR1 SGHKS and CDR2 YYEKEE (reference sequence). Sequenced sample: PBMCs. This chain connects TRBV5-5 to TRBJ2-4; perhaps TRBD1 as D (8 bases). This sequence originates from a man aged 55 to 70 with multiple sclerosis. CDR3 region: CASSKDRGLQYF. Written as DNA, the CDR3 is TGTGCCAGCAGCAAAGACAGGGGACTACAGTACTTC.